This T cell receptor (beta chain) was sequenced during a study of shared clonotypes between healthy human individuals. CDR1 SGHRS and CDR2 YFSETQ come from the germline V gene. V shed 3 bases and J shed 2 bases, with 12 bases lying between them. This CDR3 region has 15 residues. Sequenced by immunoSEQ multiplex PCR; TCRdb stores in-frame clones only, minus some. This sample has 2.3 million or so clones, with approximately 95% found just once. This TCR was recovered from a man between 18 and 35 years old in good health. Some clones in this sample may be carry-over from other donors' samples. The sequenced sample consisted of naive CD4+ T cells from PBMCs. Subset described: CD45RA+ positively selected. This chain links TRBV5-1 with TRBJ2-1; D is ambiguous. CDR3 region: CASSSDQRPYNEQFF. CDR3 coding DNA: TGCGCCAGCAGCTCAGATCAGCGCCCCTACAATGAGCAGTTCTTC.